A selection of T cell receptor beta chains follows, all from one sample in a study of T cells expressing NK-cell markers. TCRdb re-called the 5' RACE reads and shows each CDR3 protein once, DNA omitted. The repertoire table contains fewer than 550,000 distinct CDR3 sequences. The source material was blood T cells: a sorted CD56 or NKG2C T cell subset, CD4+ or CD8+ T cells, or bulk PBMC T cells (not recorded which). These receptor sequences come from a woman aged 45-60 years in good health. The CDR3 runs from the conserved cysteine through the conserved F or W.

CASSLIGSADTQYF | TRBJ2-3 | TRBV7-3
CASSQEDTTQYF | TRBJ2-3 | TRBV3-1
CASSFGHGQGSGIQYF | TRBJ2-4 | TRBV28
CSARDSGGYGYTF | TRBJ1-2 | TRBV20-1
CASSKVGGRVNEQFF | TRBJ2-1 | TRBV4-1
CASSAAGTDRYNEQFF | TRBJ2-1 | TRBV5-1
CSARVPQLDTQYF | TRBJ2-3 | TRBV20-1
CASSQPIGRGRANYGYTF | TRBJ1-2 | TRBV4-1
CASTSGSFVEQFF | TRBJ2-1 | TRBV9
CASRYMGEAFF | TRBJ1-1 | TRBV6-5
CASSTGTANEQFF | TRBJ2-1 | TRBV5-1
CSAQGGASYEQYF | TRBJ2-7 | TRBV20-1
CASSLRTGAGYNEQFF | TRBJ2-1 | TRBV12-3/TRBV12-4
CASSEGLAGETEQYF | TRBJ2-7 | TRBV6-1
CASSSLGTGELFF | TRBJ2-2 | TRBV6-1
CASRVEGADTQYF | TRBJ2-3 | TRBV13
CATSPGPGLARGQYF | TRBJ2-3 | TRBV15
CATSSPGVQTGTQYF | TRBJ2-4 | TRBV15
CASSQGTGGTGELFF | TRBJ2-2 | TRBV12-3/TRBV12-4
CASTSYPGQGFTEAFF | TRBJ1-1 | TRBV12-3/TRBV12-4
CASSPSGASYETQYF | TRBJ2-5 | TRBV12-3/TRBV12-4
CASSYVGSYEQFF | TRBJ2-1 | TRBV5-5
CSAGPGTGVGNEQFF | TRBJ2-1 | TRBV20-1
CASSQGAHNYGYTF | TRBJ1-2 | TRBV3-1
CSARERGSGRTSYEQYF | TRBJ2-7 | TRBV20-1
CASSSQLAGGLNTGELFF | TRBJ2-2 | TRBV19
CASSAAWGETQYF | TRBJ2-5 | TRBV9
CASSVDPASGSRDEQYF | TRBJ2-7 | TRBV9
CSANARGGNGYTF | TRBJ1-2 | TRBV20-1
CSVDPFDRGRTEAFF | TRBJ1-1 | TRBV29-1
CSARVVSGNTGELFF | TRBJ2-2 | TRBV29-1
CASSLGTGGGELFF | TRBJ2-2 | TRBV7-2
CASSQEILAIRGADTQYF | TRBJ2-3 | TRBV3-1
CASSIGIGSTDTQYF | TRBJ2-3 | TRBV25-1
CASSSRGDREETQYF | TRBJ2-5 | TRBV5-1
CASSSFTGTSEFLVSYNEQFF | TRBJ2-1 | TRBV11-3
CASSQARTSGGYNEQFF | TRBJ2-1 | TRBV4-1
CASSLAADGLIYEQYF | TRBJ2-7 | TRBV5-1
CASTRDNRRLFF | TRBJ1-4 | TRBV5-1
CATSDRTGSGANVLTF | TRBJ2-6 | TRBV24-1
CASSRDTSYNEQFF | TRBJ2-1 | TRBV12-3/TRBV12-4
CASSSPKQGKGETQYF | TRBJ2-5 | TRBV11-3
CASSPEGVVQPQHF | TRBJ1-5 | TRBV18
CASSLIGDEGNEQFF | TRBJ2-1 | TRBV5-1
CASNQGIEQFF | TRBJ2-1 | TRBV2
CSAPTSDYEQFF | TRBJ2-1 | TRBV20-1
CASSLPRGLAGEQYF | TRBJ2-7 | TRBV5-1
CASSIAGTIGRETQYF | TRBJ2-5 | TRBV19
CATSRGGLAEETQYF | TRBJ2-5 | TRBV15
CASSLEGVEQFF | TRBJ2-1 | TRBV7-6
CASSTSIEAFF | TRBJ1-1 | TRBV7-9
CASSFGPGENIQYF | TRBJ2-4 | TRBV5-1
CASSQDPTGLGVETQYF | TRBJ2-5 | TRBV3-1
CASSLEDRAGANVLTF | TRBJ2-6 | TRBV7-2
CSVDLGGSNEQFF | TRBJ2-1 | TRBV29-1
CATRGGFETQYF | TRBJ2-5 | TRBV10-2
CATSREGPWNTGELFF | TRBJ2-2 | TRBV15